One and the same sample provided the 32 T cell receptor beta chains below, sequenced in a study of response to subunit inactivated influenza vaccine. TCRdb recomputed calls from the RT-PCR reads with MiXCR, one row per CDR3 protein. The sample records roughly 570,000 distinct CDR3 sequences, about 14% being singletons. Sequenced material: PBMCs from blood, taken about 11 days after vaccination. These receptors came from a man between 50 and 59 years old who received an inactivated influenza vaccine.

J is TRBJ2-6 and V is TRBV20-1, with TRBD1 matching 7 bases. From germline, CDR1 is DFQATT and CDR2 SNEGSKA (reference sequence). This CDR3 has 17 amino acids. Trimming at V came to 6 bases and at J to 0 bases, leaving 11 bases not matched to a gene. CDR3 loop: CSAPRGGIFSGANVLTF. The CDR3 DNA is TGCAGTGCCCCCCGAGGGGGCATCTTCTCTGGGGCCAACGTCCTGACTTTC.

This clonotype occurred a few times. The V gene is TRBV7-2, the J gene TRBJ2-3; maybe TRBD2 (5 bases). CDR1 and CDR2 from the germline V gene are SGHTA and FQGNSA. This CDR3 spans 15 amino acids. The V and J ends lost 2 bases and 2 bases respectively, with 11 bases between them. The CDR3 bases are TGTGCCAGCAGCTTATGGTCTAGCTCCACAGATACGCAGTATTTT. Translating gives CASSLWSSSTDTQYF. Full variable domain (remainder filled in from reference TRBV7-2 and TRBJ2-3): GAGVSQSPSNKVTEKGKDVELRCDPISGHTALYWYRQSLGQGLEFLIYFQGNSAPDKSGLPSDRFSAERTGGSVSTLTIQRTQQEDSAVYLCASSLWSSSTDTQYFGPGTRLTVL.

This clonotype was seen more than once but under ten times. This chain joins TRBV5-5 and TRBJ2-7; either TRBD1 or TRBD2 may fit D (5 bases each). CDR1 is SGHKS and CDR2 is YYEKEE in the germline V gene (reference sequence). Trimming removed 4 bases at V and 5 bases at J, with 10 bases between. CDR3 size: 12 residues. CDR3 in amino acids: CASSPPGHEQYF. Written as DNA, the CDR3 is TGTGCCAGCAGCCCCCCGGGGCACGAGCAGTACTTC.

This clonotype has only one observation. J is TRBJ2-7 and V is TRBV7-3; TRBD2 is a possible D gene (5 bases). Germline loops: CDR1 SGHTA, CDR2 FQGTGA. The V end was cut by 5 bases, the J end by 2 bases, with 19 bases between. The CDR3 covers 16 residues. The CDR3 spells CASSDIDGNSPYEQYF. In DNA, the CDR3 is TGTGCCAGCAGCGATATTGACGGGAATTCCCCCTACGAGCAGTACTTC.

This clonotype was detected a few times. The chain has TRBV7-2 and TRBJ1-1; D is possibly TRBD1 (6 bases). The CDR3 is 15 residues long. Germline V gene lookup returns CDR1 SGHTA and CDR2 FQGNSA. The V end lost 1 base, the J end lost 3 bases, and 12 bases lay between the germline ends. The CDR3 reads CASSLGAGADTEAFF. CDR3 sequence (DNA): TGTGCCAGCAGCTTAGGGGCAGGGGCGGACACTGAAGCTTTCTTT.

This clonotype was counted a few times. The gene calls are TRBV5-1 and TRBJ1-2, with D tentatively TRBD1 (6 bases). From germline, CDR1 is SGHRS and CDR2 YFSETQ. V lost 0 bases to trimming and J lost 4 bases, with 7 bases between them. The CDR3 length is 13 residues. The CDR3 region is CASSLGGAYGYTF. The CDR3 bases are TGCGCCAGCAGCTTGGGGGGGGCCTATGGCTACACCTTC.

This clonotype was found many times. The chain joins TRBV29-1 to TRBJ2-7; D may be TRBD1 (6 bases). V was cut by 0 bases and J by 0 bases, with 9 bases left in between. The CDR3 has 14 residues. CDR1 is SQVTM, CDR2 ANQGSEA, per germline. For the CDR3, the DNA is TGCAGCGTTGAAGAGAGGGACACCTCCTACGAGCAGTACTTC. Encoded protein: CSVEERDTSYEQYF.

This clonotype was seen only a few times. The J gene is TRBJ2-3, the V gene TRBV6-1; the match to TRBD2 covers 7 bases. Trimming cost V 2 bases and J 0 bases; bases outside gene matches: 8. There are 17 residues in the CDR3. CDR1 is MNHNS and CDR2 is SASEGT in the germline V gene. The CDR3 loop is CASSEIPPGLSTDTQYF. Here the CDR3 DNA reads TGTGCCAGCAGTGAAATTCCCCCGGGACTAAGCACAGATACGCAGTATTTT.

This clonotype was picked up a small number of times. The rearrangement joins TRBV28 to TRBJ2-2; a possible D gene is TRBD1 (5 bases). Trimming left V 2 bases short and J 3 bases short, with 10 bases between. Germline V gives CDR1 MDHEN, CDR2 SYDVKM. This CDR3 comprises 15 residues. The CDR3 DNA reads as TGTGCCAGCAGTTTAGGCAGGGCCGACACCGGGGAGCTGTTTTTT. This translates into CASSLGRADTGELFF.

In its sample, this clonotype was seen many times. V is TRBV3-1 and J is TRBJ2-7; 7 bases fit TRBD1. Germline V CDR1 and CDR2: LGHDT, YNNKEL (reference sequence). The CDR3 extends over 15 amino acids. With V trimmed by 1 base and J by 4 bases, 7 bases remained unmatched. The DNA for the CDR3 is TGTGCCAGCAGCCAAGGACAGGGATTACGGTACGAGCAGTACTTC. Protein product: CASSQGQGLRYEQYF.

The rearrangement links TRBV7-9 to TRBJ2-2; 9 bases agree with TRBD2. This CDR3 has 15 amino acids. J gave up 10 bases and V 5 bases, and 11 bases lay outside the gene matches. Germline CDR1 reads SEHNR; CDR2 reads FQNEAQ (reference sequence). The CDR3 DNA reads TGTGCCAGCAGCCCAATAGCGGGGGACCGAGAGGAGCTGTTTTTT. This codes for CASSPIAGDREELFF.

DNA of the CDR3: TGTGCCAGCAGCCAAGATCGGATCCAGGGAAAAAGCAATCAGCCCCAGCATTTT. This encodes CASSQDRIQGKSNQPQHF. This sequence joins TRBV3-1 and TRBJ1-5; D is possibly TRBD1 (5 bases). The CDR3 contains 18 residues. With 0 bases removed from V and 1 base from J, the gap between germline ends came to 16 bases. Germline V gene data show CDR1 as LGHDT and CDR2 as YNNKEL (reference sequence).

This clonotype occurred many times. The chain uses TRBV29-1 and TRBJ2-2; 9 nucleotides agree with TRBD1. Germline CDR1 and CDR2: SQVTM and ANQGSEA. The CDR3 is 13 residues long. Losses at the gene ends were 6 bases for V and 5 bases for J; bases not matched to a gene: 4. The CDR3 DNA follows: TGCAGCGTAGCCGGACAGGGGACCGGGGAGCTGTTTTTT. Amino acids: CSVAGQGTGELFF.

The chain joins TRBV24-1 to TRBJ2-7; 8 positions match TRBD1. Looked up from germline, CDR1 is KGHDR and CDR2 is SFDVKD. The CDR3 consists of 17 residues. The trim removed 4 bases at V and 3 bases at J, leaving 13 bases unmatched. CDR3 loop: CATSETPGQGGYYEQYF. In DNA, the CDR3 is TGTGCCACCAGTGAGACCCCCGGACAGGGTGGGTACTACGAGCAGTACTTC.

In its sample, this clonotype was seen a few times. This sequence joins TRBV10-3 and TRBJ2-2; D is uncertain. The V gene lost 2 bases and the J gene lost 0 bases, with 7 bases spanning the gap. The germline gives CDR1 ENHRY, CDR2 SYGVKD. The CDR3 covers 15 residues. CDR3 in amino acids: CAISEGPANTGELFF. The CDR3 nucleotides are TGTGCCATCAGTGAGGGTCCCGCGAACACCGGGGAGCTGTTTTTT.

This clonotype was counted between two and nine times. V is TRBV28 and J is TRBJ2-5, with 7 bases identical to TRBD1. The length of the CDR3 is 14 residues. With V trimmed by 2 bases and J by 5 bases, 5 bases remained unmatched. Germline-derived CDR1 and CDR2 are MDHEN and SYDVKM. The CDR3 loop is CASSLDRAGETQYF. CDR3 bases: TGTGCCAGCAGTTTAGACAGGGCCGGCGAGACCCAGTACTTC. The complete variable domain, with remaining parts taken from reference TRBV28 and TRBJ2-5, reads DVKVTQSSRYLVKRTGEKVFLECVQDMDHENMFWYRQDPGLGLRLIYFSYDVKMKEKGDIPEGYSVSREKKERFSLILESASTNQTSMYLCASSLDRAGETQYFGPGTRLLVL.

The J gene is TRBJ2-5, the V gene TRBV29-1; D gene unclear. V was pared by 4 bases and J by 5 bases, with 11 bases between. Germline values: CDR1 SQVTM, CDR2 ANQGSEA. The CDR3 runs to 12 residues. The CDR3 DNA sequence: TGCAGCGTTGCCTCAGCGTCGGAGACCCAGTACTTC. Its protein is CSVASASETQYF. Using reference TRBV29-1 and TRBJ2-5 for the parts outside the CDR3, the full variable domain is SAVISQKPSRDICQRGTSLTIQCQVDSQVTMMFWYRQQPGQSLTLIATANQGSEATYESGFVIDKFPISRPNLTFSTLTVSNMSPEDSSIYLCSVASASETQYFGPGTRLLVL.

The chain employs TRBV15 and TRBJ2-7; D might be TRBD1 (5 bases). The CDR3 is made up of 14 amino acids. Trimming stripped 0 bases from V and 2 bases from J, with 8 bases between. In germline, CDR1 is LNHNV, CDR2 YYDKDF (reference sequence). The CDR3: CATSRDQGTYEQYF. The CDR3 DNA is TGTGCCACCAGCAGAGATCAGGGTACCTACGAGCAGTACTTC. Based on the CDR3 plus reference TRBV15 and TRBJ2-7, the full variable domain is DAMVIQNPRYQVTQFGKPVTLSCSQTLNHNVMYWYQQKSSQAPKLLFHYYDKDFNNEADTPDNFQSRRPNTSFCFLDIRSPGLGDTAMYLCATSRDQGTYEQYFGPGTRLTVT.

This clonotype was seen a handful of times. V usage is TRBV15 and J usage is TRBJ2-1; 13 bases match TRBD2. The ends lost 3 bases at V and 10 bases at J; junction bases unmatched: 9. Germline values: CDR1 LNHNV, CDR2 YYDKDF (reference sequence). The CDR3 length is 16 residues. The chain's CDR3 is CATSSVSGLAGREQFF. In DNA, the CDR3 is TGTGCCACCAGCAGTGTCTCGGGACTAGCGGGGAGGGAGCAGTTCTTC.

This clonotype was counted a few times. The V and J genes are TRBV6-5 and TRBJ1-1, with a tentative D call TRBD1 (5 bases). V shed 2 bases and J shed 1 base, with 14 bases lying between them. The CDR3 contains 16 residues. The germline V gene has CDR1 MNHEY and CDR2 SVGAGI. CDR3 loop: CASSYGLGVGNTEAFF. CDR3 sequence (DNA): TGTGCCAGCAGTTACGGGCTGGGGGTAGGGAACACTGAAGCTTTCTTT.

This clonotype was observed a handful of times. One junction end does not reproduce the germline sequence, and a read error may be involved. This chain links TRBV7-7 with TRBJ2-5; 12 positions agree with TRBD2. This CDR3 comprises 16 residues. CDR1 and CDR2 from the germline V gene are SSHAT and FNYEAQ (reference sequence). CDR3 coding DNA: TGTGCTAGCAGCTTAGGGCTAGCGGGGGGGCGACAGACCCAGTACTTC. This sequence encodes CASSLGLAGGRQTQYF.

V usage is TRBV6-1 and J usage is TRBJ2-1; 7 bases agree with TRBD2. This CDR3 spans 14 amino acids. The V segment lost 3 bases and the J segment 6 bases; nucleotides outside the gene matches: 5. The germline gives CDR1 MNHNS, CDR2 SASEGT. In DNA form, the CDR3 reads TGTGCCAGCAGTGACCAAACTAGCGCCAATGAGCAGTTCTTC. The encoded protein is CASSDQTSANEQFF.

This clonotype was counted only a few times. The chain employs TRBV4-1 and TRBJ1-1; TRBD1 might be the D (5 bases). V lost 1 base and J lost 0, with 18 bases in between. The length of the CDR3 is 18 residues. CDR1 is MGHRA, CDR2 YSYEKL, per germline. CDR3 bases: TGCGCCAGCAGCCAAGTTGGCCTCAGGGTGGGGATGAACACTGAAGCTTTCTTT. Protein: CASSQVGLRVGMNTEAFF.

This clonotype was observed a handful of times. The chain has TRBV5-1 and TRBJ2-1; TRBD2 agrees at 11 bases. The ends lost 0 bases at V and 8 bases at J; junction bases unmatched: 4. CDR3 size: 15 residues. The germline V gene has CDR1 SGHRS and CDR2 YFSETQ. The CDR3 DNA sequence: TGCGCCAGCAGCTTGGCGATAGCGGGGGGGGATGAGCAGTTCTTC. Protein: CASSLAIAGGDEQFF.

This clonotype turned up a few times. The chain employs TRBV6-5 and TRBJ2-3; D is ambiguous. CDR3 length: 15 residues. Germline CDR1 MNHEY, CDR2 SVGAGI. Deletions cut 0 bases from V and 1 base from J, with 8 bases between. The CDR3 DNA sequence: TGTGCCAGCAGTTACTCGGGCTTTCGCACAGATACGCAGTATTTT. It yields the protein CASSYSGFRTDTQYF.

This clonotype was detected only a few times. The V call is TRBV11-2, the J call TRBJ2-7; possible D gene TRBD2, 5 bases. Looked up from germline, CDR1 is SGHAT and CDR2 is FQNNGV. With 2 bases removed from V and 6 bases from J, the gap between germline ends came to 11 bases. This CDR3 spans 13 amino acids. In nucleotides, the CDR3 is TGTGCCAGCAGCTTAACTTGGACTTCCGAGCAGTACTTC. Amino acids: CASSLTWTSEQYF.

This clonotype was seen more than once but under ten times. V is TRBV6-1 and J is TRBJ1-5; tentatively, D is TRBD1 (6 bases). Germline CDR1 and CDR2: MNHNS and SASEGT. Trimming pared 6 bases from V and 5 bases from J, leaving 11 bases between. The CDR3 has 13 amino acids. The CDR3, as DNA: TGTGCCAGCAGGTCGACAGGTTATCAGCCCCAGCATTTT. It specifies CASRSTGYQPQHF.

This clonotype turned up a few times. V usage is TRBV5-8 and J usage is TRBJ2-3, with 10 bases aligning to TRBD2. CDR3 size: 16 residues. Losses at the gene ends were 0 bases for V and 4 bases for J; bases not matched to a gene: 5. In germline, CDR1 is SGHTS, CDR2 YDEGEE. In DNA, the CDR3 is TGTGCCAGCAGCTTGGCTTCTAGCGGGAGTCCAGATACGCAGTATTTT. Translating gives CASSLASSGSPDTQYF. Full variable domain (outside the CDR3, taken from reference TRBV5-8 and TRBJ2-3): EAGVTQSPTHLIKTRGQQATLRCSPISGHTSVYWYQQALGLGLQFLLWYDEGEERNRGNFPPRFSGRQFPNYSSELNVNALELEDSALYLCASSLASSGSPDTQYFGPGTRLTVL.

The V call is TRBV13, the J call TRBJ2-1; 10 positions agree with TRBD2. Unmatched junction bases numbered 7, after V lost 1 base and J lost 7 bases. CDR3 size: 16 residues. The germline V gene has CDR1 PRHDT and CDR2 FYEKMQ (reference sequence). The CDR3 loop reads CASSLEREGLRNEQFF. The CDR3 DNA sequence: TGTGCCAGCAGCTTAGAGCGGGAGGGGCTACGGAATGAGCAGTTCTTC.

This clonotype came up a few times. CDR3 residues: CSARKGWSPLHF. CDR3 bases: TGCAGTGCTAGAAAGGGGTGGTCACCCCTCCACTTT. The V call is TRBV20-1, the J call TRBJ1-6, with a possible D match to TRBD1 (5 bases). The CDR3 runs to 12 residues. The germline gives CDR1 DFQATT, CDR2 SNEGSKA (reference sequence). V was trimmed by 2 bases and J by 10 bases, leaving 9 bases between them.

Only a few counts were recorded for this clonotype. The V and J genes are TRBV5-5 and TRBJ2-1, with TRBD2 identical over 7 bases. The length of the CDR3 is 17 residues. J gave up 3 bases and V 2 bases, and 11 bases lay outside the gene matches. The germline CDR1 and CDR2 sequences are SGHKS and YYEKEE (reference sequence). This CDR3 reads CASSFEGRSGNYNEQFF. For the CDR3, the DNA is TGTGCCAGCAGCTTTGAAGGCCGAAGCGGGAACTACAATGAGCAGTTCTTC.

This sequence joins TRBV12-3 or TRBV12-4 and TRBJ2-4; 7 bases align to TRBD1. V shed 8 bases and J 6 bases; nucleotides not matched to a gene: 4. CDR3 size: 12 residues. For the CDR3, the DNA is TGTGCCAGCTCTCAGGGGGTAAACATTCAGTACTTC. This translates into CASSQGVNIQYF.